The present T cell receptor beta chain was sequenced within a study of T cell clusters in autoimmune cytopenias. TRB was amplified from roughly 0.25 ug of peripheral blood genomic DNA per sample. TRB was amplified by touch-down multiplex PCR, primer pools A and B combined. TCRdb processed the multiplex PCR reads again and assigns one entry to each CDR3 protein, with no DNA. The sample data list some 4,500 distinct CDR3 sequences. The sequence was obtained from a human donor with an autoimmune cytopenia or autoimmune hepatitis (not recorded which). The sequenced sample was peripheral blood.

Here the CDR3 reads CASSYRGLNEQYF. V is TRBV6-5 and J is TRBJ2-7. CDR3 length equals 13 residues. CDR1 is MNHEY, CDR2 SVGAGI, per germline.